This T cell receptor (beta chain) originates from a study of blood T cell repertoires in COVID-19. Between the trimmed V and J ends, which lost 6 bases and 5 bases, there was a span of 11 bases. CDR3 size: 13 residues. The germline V gene has CDR1 SGHRS and CDR2 YFSETQ. Assay: immunoSEQ multiplex PCR; the TCRdb copy retains only in-frame clones and omits some. Of 110,000 or so clones listed, roughly 80% are singletons. The sequenced material came from peripheral blood. The gene calls are TRBV5-1 and TRBJ2-2; D is perhaps TRBD2 (6 bases). The receptor was isolated from a middle-aged man with acute or convalescent COVID-19. The CDR3 DNA reads as TGCGCCAGCACCCATGGAGGGACCGGGGAGCTGTTTTTT. Translating gives CASTHGGTGELFF.